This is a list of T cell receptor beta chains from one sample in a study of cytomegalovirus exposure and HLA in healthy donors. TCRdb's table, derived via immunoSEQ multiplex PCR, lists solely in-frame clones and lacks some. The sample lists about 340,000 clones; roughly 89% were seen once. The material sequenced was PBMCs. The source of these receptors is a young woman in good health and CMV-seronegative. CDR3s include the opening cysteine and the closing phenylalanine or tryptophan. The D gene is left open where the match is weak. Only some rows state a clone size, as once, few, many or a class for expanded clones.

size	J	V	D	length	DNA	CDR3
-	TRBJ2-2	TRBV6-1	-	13	TGTGCCAGCATGGAGCCGAACACCGGGGAGCTGTTTTTT	CASMEPNTGELFF
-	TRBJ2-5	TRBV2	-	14	TGTGCCAGCACCCGACGGGAGCAGGGAGAGACCCAGTACTTC	CASTRREQGETQYF
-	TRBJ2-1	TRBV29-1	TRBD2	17	TGCAGCGTCGAACCCACTAGCGGGAGGGGTAATGGCAATGAGCAGTTCTTC	CSVEPTSGRGNGNEQFF
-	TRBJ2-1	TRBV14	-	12	TGTGCCAGCAGCCCCTCGGCCCGCGGGCAGTTCTTC	CASSPSARGQFF
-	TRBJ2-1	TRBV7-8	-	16	TGTGCCAGCATCGCCCTGGGGAGGAGCTCCTACAATGAGCAGTTCTTC	CASIALGRSSYNEQFF
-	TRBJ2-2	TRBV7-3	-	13	TGTGCCAGCAGCTTAAGTCAGGGCGGGGAGCTGTTTTTT	CASSLSQGGELFF
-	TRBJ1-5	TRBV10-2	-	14	TGCGCCAGCAGTAATCCCTATAGCAATCAGCCCCAGCATTTT	CASSNPYSNQPQHF
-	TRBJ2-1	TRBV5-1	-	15	TGCGCCAGCAGCTTGGCCGGGAGCTCCTACAATGAGCAGTTCTTC	CASSLAGSSYNEQFF
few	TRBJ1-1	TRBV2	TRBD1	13	TGTGCCAGCAGCGGACAGGGGGCCACTGAAGCTTTCTTT	CASSGQGATEAFF
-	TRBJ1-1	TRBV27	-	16	TGTGCCAGCAGGGAGGCGCCGATCCGTATGAACACTGAAGCTTTCTTT	CASREAPIRMNTEAFF
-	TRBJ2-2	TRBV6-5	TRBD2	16	TGTGCCAGCAGTTACGGACTAGCGGCGAACACCGGGGAGCTGTTTTTT	CASSYGLAANTGELFF
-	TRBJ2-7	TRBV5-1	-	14	TGCGCCAGCAGCCCGCAGGGGCTCTCCTACGAGCAGTACTTC	CASSPQGLSYEQYF
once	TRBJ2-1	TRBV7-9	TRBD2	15	TGTGCCAGCAGCACGACTAGCGGGAGGGCCAATGAGCAGTTCTTC	CASSTTSGRANEQFF
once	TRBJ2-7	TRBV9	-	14	TGTGCCAGCAGCGTAGTAGTTAGTATTTCCGAGCAGTACTTC	CASSVVVSISEQYF
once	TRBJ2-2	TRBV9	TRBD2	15	TGTGCCAGCAGCGTCCTAGCGGGGAACACCGGGGAGCTGTTTTTT	CASSVLAGNTGELFF
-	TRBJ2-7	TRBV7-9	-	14	TGTGCCAGCAGCCCGCCTCGAGGGTCCTACGAGCAGTACTTC	CASSPPRGSYEQYF
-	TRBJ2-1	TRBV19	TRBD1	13	TGTGCCAGTAGCCCCGACAGGGACAATGAGCAGTTCTTC	CASSPDRDNEQFF
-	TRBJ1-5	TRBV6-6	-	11	TGTGCCAGCAGTTACGGGGAGTCCCAGCATTTT	CASSYGESQHF
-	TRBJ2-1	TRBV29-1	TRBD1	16	TGCAGCGTTGAACCGGGACAGGGAATGATGTACAATGAGCAGTTCTTC	CSVEPGQGMMYNEQFF
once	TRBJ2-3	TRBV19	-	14	TGTGCCAGTACCCTATCCTCTAGCACAGATACGCAGTATTTT	CASTLSSSTDTQYF
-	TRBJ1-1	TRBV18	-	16	TGTGCCAGCTCACCCCAAGGGAGGACGGACTACACTGAAGCTTTCTTT	CASSPQGRTDYTEAFF
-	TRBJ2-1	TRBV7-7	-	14	TGTGCTAGCAGCCCTAGCACTTCCTACAATGAGCAGTTCTTC	CASSPSTSYNEQFF
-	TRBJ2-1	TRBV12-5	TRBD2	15	TGTGCTAGTGCCCTGACTAGCGGGAGGGTCGATGAGCAGTTCTTC	CASALTSGRVDEQFF
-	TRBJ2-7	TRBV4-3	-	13	TGCGCCAGCAGCCAAGTTGTCCAATACGAGCAGTACTTC	CASSQVVQYEQYF
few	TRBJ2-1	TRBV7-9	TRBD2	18	TGTGCCAGCAGCCAATTAGCGGCTAGCGGGAGCCCGGGCAATGAGCAGTTCTTC	CASSQLAASGSPGNEQFF
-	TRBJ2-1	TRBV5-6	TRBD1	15	TGTGCCAGCAGCTTGGGACAGGGGGTCCCTAATGAGCAGTTCTTC	CASSLGQGVPNEQFF
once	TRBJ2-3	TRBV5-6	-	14	TGTGCCAGCAGCTTTGAGACAGCCACAGATACGCAGTATTTT	CASSFETATDTQYF
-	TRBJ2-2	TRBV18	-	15	TGTGCCAGCTCACCGTCCAGGGCTAACACCGGGGAGCTGTTTTTT	CASSPSRANTGELFF